Each of the 18 T cell receptor beta chains below was sequenced from the same sample in a study of a mutant IDH1 vaccine in newly diagnosed glioma. The sample's time point: week 5, during vaccination. Each dose delivered 300 ug of mutant IDH1 20-mer peptide subcutaneously with imiquimod. These TCRs are of unknown antigen specificity. Libraries were prepared by immunoSEQ multiplex PCR; TCRdb keeps only in-frame clonotypes and omits some of them. The sample lists about 38,000 clones, approximately 80% occurring once. Sequencing was performed on PBMCs, taken from a glioma patient whose treatment included an IDH1 peptide vaccine. These receptors were obtained from a man aged 35 to 55 with glioma.

This clone showed up just once. The J gene is TRBJ2-3, the V gene TRBV6-6; D might be TRBD1 (6 bases). The CDR3 contains 15 residues. Looked up from germline, CDR1 is MNHNY and CDR2 is SVGAGI (reference sequence). V was clipped by 6 bases and J by 6 bases, with 19 bases between them. CDR3 in DNA: TGTGCCAGCAGCGGCGGACAGAACCAAAGGGATACGCAGTATTTT. Its translation: CASSGGQNQRDTQYF.

This rearrangement joins TRBV2 to TRBJ2-7; D might be TRBD1 (6 bases). Between the trimmed V and J ends, which lost 8 bases and 0 bases, there was a span of 8 bases. Per germline, CDR1 SNHLY and CDR2 FYNNEI. The CDR3 totals 12 residues. The CDR3 protein is CASYRDSYEQYF. CDR3 DNA sequence: TGTGCCAGCTACAGGGACTCCTACGAGCAGTACTTC.

The J gene is TRBJ1-6, the V gene TRBV2; TRBD1 is a possible D gene (6 bases). The V end was cut by 5 bases, the J end by 13 bases, with 18 bases between. The germline V gene has CDR1 SNHLY and CDR2 FYNNEI. CDR3 size: 14 residues. The CDR3 spells CASSPYQQGSPLHF. The DNA of the CDR3 is TGTGCCAGCAGTCCATACCAACAGGGCTCGCCCCTCCACTTT.

The CDR3 is CASSLVGGGELFF. For the CDR3, the DNA is TGTGCCAGCAGTTTAGTTGGGGGCGGGGAGCTGTTTTTT. The V call is TRBV27, the J call TRBJ2-2; tentatively, D is TRBD1 or TRBD2 (5 bases each). CDR1 is MNHEY, CDR2 SMNVEV, per germline (reference sequence). V was shortened by 2 bases and J by 7 bases, with 8 bases between the two germline ends. The CDR3 consists of 13 residues.

The chain combines TRBV5-4 with TRBJ2-5; D gene ambiguous. The CDR3 runs 12 residues. Germline assignment: CDR1 SGHNT and CDR2 YYREEE (reference sequence). V lost 0 bases to trimming and J lost 2 bases, with 2 bases between them. The DNA for the CDR3 is TGTGCCAGCAGCTTGGGGCAAGAGACCCAGTACTTC. Translating gives CASSLGQETQYF.

The V call is TRBV2, the J call TRBJ2-5, with 8 nucleotides matching TRBD2. This CDR3 comprises 14 residues. CDR1 and CDR2 (germline): SNHLY, FYNNEI. V trimming: 3 bases; J trimming: 2 bases; junction bases outside the gene matches: 2. The CDR3 here is CASSDGGGQETQYF. CDR3 nucleotides: TGTGCCAGCAGTGATGGCGGGGGGCAAGAGACCCAGTACTTC.

The rearrangement links TRBV2 to TRBJ2-1; the match to TRBD2 covers 8 bases. This CDR3 is 13 amino acids long. J gave up 4 bases and V 5 bases, and 1 base lay outside the gene matches. Germline-derived CDR1 and CDR2 are SNHLY and FYNNEI. The CDR3 DNA reads as TGTGCCAGCAGTTTAGCGGGGTACAATGAGCAGTTCTTC. Protein: CASSLAGYNEQFF.

The chain links TRBV5-1 to TRBJ2-3; D not resolved. Trimming took off 1 base at V and 2 bases at J, with 17 bases between the two ends. Germline V lookup: CDR1 SGHRS, CDR2 YFSETQ. The length of the CDR3 is 17 residues. In DNA form, the CDR3 reads TGCGCCAGCAGCTTGATCGCGACGCCCCGTAACACAGATACGCAGTATTTT. The encoded protein is CASSLIATPRNTDTQYF.

J is TRBJ1-5 and V is TRBV18; D remains unclear. The CDR3 covers 13 residues. CDR1 KGHSH and CDR2 LQKENI come from the germline V gene. The V end was cut by 2 bases, the J end by 5 bases, with 7 bases between. The CDR3 coding sequence is TGTGCCAGCTCACCAAACCGGGATCAGCCCCAGCATTTT. Translation gives CASSPNRDQPQHF.

This clone was observed a few times. The CDR3 spells CASSMTTGGYYGYTF. CDR3 bases: TGTGCCAGTAGTATGACGACAGGGGGCTACTATGGCTACACCTTC. The chain is built from TRBV19 and TRBJ1-2; 10 positions match TRBD1. This CDR3 contains 15 residues. The germline V gene encodes CDR1 LNHDA and CDR2 SQIVND (reference sequence). J lost 3 bases, V lost 3 bases, and 4 bases had no gene match. Together with reference TRBV19 and TRBJ1-2, the CDR3 gives the full variable domain: DGGITQSPKYLFRKEGQNVTLSCEQNLNHDAMYWYRQDPGQGLRLIYYSQIVNDFQKGDIAEGYSVSREKKESFPLTVTSAQKNPTAFYLCASSMTTGGYYGYTFGSGTRLTVV.

This clone came up once. This chain joins TRBV2 and TRBJ2-7; D is unresolved. Germline V lookup: CDR1 SNHLY, CDR2 FYNNEI. The CDR3 loop spans 10 amino acids. The V end was cut by 7 bases, the J end by 6 bases, with 7 bases between. As DNA, the CDR3 is TGTGCCAGCACATCAGGCGAGCAGTACTTC. Its translation: CASTSGEQYF.

This clone was counted once. V is TRBV5-4 and J is TRBJ2-5, with TRBD2 identical over 8 bases. The V gene's germline CDR1 is SGHNT and CDR2 YYREEE (reference sequence). The CDR3 length is 15 residues. Trimming removed 3 bases from V and 2 bases from J; junction bases left unmatched: 6. The CDR3 coding sequence is TGTGCCAGCAGCTGGCCGGGGGGGCTACAAGAGACCCAGTACTTC. Its protein product is CASSWPGGLQETQYF.

The J gene is TRBJ2-5, the V gene TRBV6-1; TRBD1 agrees at 8 bases. Germline-derived CDR1 and CDR2 are MNHNS and SASEGT. The CDR3 sequence is 16 residues long. Trimming cost V 2 bases and J 5 bases; bases outside gene matches: 10. CDR3 in amino acids: CASSELGTGPGETQYF. The CDR3, as DNA: TGTGCCAGCAGTGAACTCGGGACAGGTCCAGGGGAGACCCAGTACTTC.

This clone has a handful of counts. The chain recombines TRBV27 with TRBJ2-7, with D perhaps matching TRBD1 (5 bases). Germline assignment: CDR1 MNHEY and CDR2 SMNVEV (reference sequence). This CDR3 has 14 residues. V was pared by 5 bases and J by 6 bases, with 17 bases between. CDR3 sequence (DNA): TGTGCCAGCAGTATCCAACAGGATAGGGGCGAGCAGTACTTC. Its translation is CASSIQQDRGEQYF.

In its sample, this clone was seen a few times. The V and J genes are TRBV10-1 and TRBJ1-2; the D gene is possibly TRBD1 (5 bases). Deletions cut 4 bases from V and 5 bases from J, with 11 bases between. CDR1 is WNHNN, CDR2 SYGVQD, per germline (reference sequence). The CDR3 consists of 13 residues. The CDR3, as DNA: TGCGCCAGCAGTGTGTCGGGGACTTATGGCTACACCTTC. Its protein is CASSVSGTYGYTF.

This sequence joins TRBV2 and TRBJ2-2, with unresolved D. CDR3 length: 14 residues. V was trimmed by 8 bases and J by 6 bases, leaving 16 bases between them. Germline V lookup: CDR1 SNHLY, CDR2 FYNNEI. The CDR3 spells CASEASGGPGELFF. As DNA, the CDR3 is TGTGCCAGCGAGGCCTCCGGTGGCCCCGGGGAGCTGTTTTTT.

This chain uses TRBV10-3 with TRBJ1-4; D is unresolved. The CDR3 covers 17 residues. Germline loops: CDR1 ENHRY, CDR2 SYGVKD. V lost 3 bases and J lost 5, with 19 bases in between. The CDR3 nucleotides read TGTGCCATCAGTGAAAGAGGACGGGAAACTACGAATGAAAAACTGTTTTTT. Its protein product is CAISERGRETTNEKLFF.

The chain has TRBV5-1 and TRBJ2-5; TRBD2 is a possible D gene (5 bases). The CDR3 runs 17 residues. V lost 4 bases, J lost 2 bases, and 21 bases lay in between. Germline CDR1 reads SGHRS; CDR2 reads YFSETQ. The CDR3 DNA reads as TGCGCCAGCAGCCCAAGGAGTGGAGGACTCAAGCAAGAGACCCAGTACTTC. Translated, it gives CASSPRSGGLKQETQYF.